The T cell receptor (beta chain) described here comes from a study of T cells expressing NK-cell markers. This CDR3 spans 14 amino acids. The germline CDR1 and CDR2 sequences are LNHNV and YYDKDF (reference sequence). Study-wide results and limits: Dominant NKG2C+ clonotypes in over 5 donors made up about 1.0-7.0% of CD8+ T cells.

With the 5' RACE reads reprocessed, TCRdb shows one record per CDR3 protein and no DNA. The sample table includes 300,000 to 450,000 distinct CDR3 sequences. In regard to this clonotype: Its specificity is not known.

The sample was blood T cells: a sorted CD56 or NKG2C T cell subset, CD4+ or CD8+ T cells, or bulk PBMC T cells (not recorded which). The chain employs TRBV15 and TRBJ1-6; TCRdb lists TRBD1, though no DNA is available to test this call. The receptor comes from a man aged 18-75 years in good health. CDR3 in amino acids: CATSSHHGGAPLHF.